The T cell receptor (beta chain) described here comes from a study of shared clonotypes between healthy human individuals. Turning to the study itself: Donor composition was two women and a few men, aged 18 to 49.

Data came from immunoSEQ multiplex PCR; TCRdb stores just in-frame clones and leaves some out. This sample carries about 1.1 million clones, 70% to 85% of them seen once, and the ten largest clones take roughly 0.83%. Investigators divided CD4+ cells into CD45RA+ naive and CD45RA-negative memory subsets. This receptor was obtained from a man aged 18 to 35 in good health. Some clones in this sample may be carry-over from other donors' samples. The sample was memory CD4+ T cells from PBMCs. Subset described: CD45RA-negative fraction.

This chain's CDR3 is CASSPPRGGKYF. The DNA of the CDR3 is TGTGCCAGCAGTCCCCCCCGAGGTGGTAAGTATTTT. This chain joins TRBV28 and TRBJ2-3; D is unresolved. CDR1 is MDHEN, CDR2 SYDVKM, per germline. The CDR3 totals 12 residues. Trimming removed 5 bases at V and 13 bases at J, with 16 bases between.